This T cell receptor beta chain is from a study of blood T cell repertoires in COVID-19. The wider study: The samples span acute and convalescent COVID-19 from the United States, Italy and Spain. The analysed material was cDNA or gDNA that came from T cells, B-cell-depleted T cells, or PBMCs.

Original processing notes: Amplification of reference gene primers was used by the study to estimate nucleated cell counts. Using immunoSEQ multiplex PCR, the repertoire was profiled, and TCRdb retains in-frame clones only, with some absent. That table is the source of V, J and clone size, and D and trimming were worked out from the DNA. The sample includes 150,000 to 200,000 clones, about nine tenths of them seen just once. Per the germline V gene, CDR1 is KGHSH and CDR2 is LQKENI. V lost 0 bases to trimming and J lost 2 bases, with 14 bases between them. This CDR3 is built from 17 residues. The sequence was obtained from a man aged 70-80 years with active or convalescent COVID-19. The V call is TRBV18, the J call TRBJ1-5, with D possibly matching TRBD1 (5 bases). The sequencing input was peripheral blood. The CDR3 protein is CASSPPGGAQGNQPQHF. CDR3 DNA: TGTGCCAGCTCACCACCCGGAGGGGCGCAAGGCAATCAGCCCCAGCATTTT.